This T cell receptor beta chain was sequenced during a study of regulatory T cells in long-lasting Graves disease. Time point specified: persistent/refractory GD, antithyroid drugs over 5 years with positive TRAb. The TCR library was prepared using RNA isolated from PBMCs. There are 19 residues in the CDR3. V shed 0 bases, J shed 2 bases, and the junction held 15 bases outside the gene matches. Germline assignment: CDR1 MNHEY and CDR2 SVGEGT. This clonotype was observed at least ten times. What it binds is unknown. Combining iRepertoire HTBI primers with Arm-PCR of CDR3 regions, the authors built TCR beta libraries. TCRdb independently ran MiXCR on the multiplex PCR reads; one entry per CDR3 protein. The top ten hold around 30% of the sample, which has under 450,000 distinct CDR3 sequences, approximately 25% seen once. Findings of the study overall: Whereas 966 public clonotypes were shared by new patients, persistent patients shared more, at 2,500 to 3,500. TRBV28, TRBJ1-2 and TRBJ2-5 were segments that persistent disease favored.

The V and J genes are TRBV6-2 or TRBV6-3 and TRBJ2-5; TRBD2 matches at 7 bases. The source is a woman in her thirties or forties with Graves disease. Sequencing used peripheral blood mononuclear cells (PBMCs), obtained when the disease was refractory, from a patient treated with antithyroid drugs. CDR3 loop: CASSYSILSSGYEQETQYF. CDR3 coding DNA: TGTGCCAGCAGTTACTCGATACTATCTAGCGGATATGAGCAAGAGACCCAGTACTTC.